The clone carrying this T cell receptor (beta chain) was observed a handful of times. Its antigen is still unknown. Extraction and reverse transcription of RNA yielded cDNA as the sequencing template. TCRdb's copy holds only in-frame clones and misses some; the assay was immunoSEQ multiplex PCR. In the table there are 95,000 to 150,000 clones, more than 40% of which are singletons. CDR3 length: 14 residues. The germline V gene encodes CDR1 SGHDT and CDR2 YYEEEE. The V end was cut by 1 base, the J end by 0 bases, with 5 bases between. Treatment indicated: oral pan-JAK inhibitor, 5-10 mg twice daily. Collected material from alopecia areata patients comprised lesional scalp punch biopsies and peripheral blood. This specimen comes from a study of CD8+ T cells in alopecia areata. Study summary: Tofacitinib was given for 6 to 18 months, then stopped for 6 months. General study results and limits: Sequencing of scalp samples also captures resident alphabeta T cells of normal skin. While tofacitinib was given, many expanded lesional clones persisted in scalp and blood.

This TCR was sampled from a human donor with alopecia areata. The V gene is TRBV5-6, the J gene TRBJ1-5; D gene uncertain. This specimen was CD4+ T cells sorted from blood, taken at week 4, from a patient treated with tofacitinib. The CDR3 here is CASSLRNSNQPQHF. Here the CDR3 DNA reads TGTGCCAGCAGCTTGAGGAATAGCAATCAGCCCCAGCATTTT.